This T cell receptor beta chain was captured in a study of blood T cell repertoires in COVID-19. About the study: The United States, Italy and Spain were the sources of the acute and convalescent COVID-19 samples. Sources were T cells, B-cell-depleted T cells, or PBMCs; the material itself was cDNA or gDNA.

Per the study methods: Amplification with reference gene primers provided the estimates of nucleated cell counts. Some clones are missing from TCRdb's copy, which holds only in-frame ones; the method was immunoSEQ multiplex PCR. The V and J calls and the clone size are those of that table, but D and trimming were determined from the DNA. The profile covers 150,000 to 200,000 clones, with approximately 90% appearing a single time and approximately 2% taken by the ten largest. The CDR3 is 13 amino acids. Trimming took 4 bases from V and 3 from J; bases not matched to a gene: 4. Germline values: CDR1 GTSNPN, CDR2 SVGIG (reference sequence).

This TCR came from a young man with acute or convalescent COVID-19. Sequencing input: peripheral blood. This chain uses TRBV30 with TRBJ2-7; 9 bases agree with TRBD2. Here the CDR3 DNA reads TGTGCCTGGACGGGCGGGAGGGGCTACGAGCAGTACTTC. Translating it yields CAWTGGRGYEQYF.